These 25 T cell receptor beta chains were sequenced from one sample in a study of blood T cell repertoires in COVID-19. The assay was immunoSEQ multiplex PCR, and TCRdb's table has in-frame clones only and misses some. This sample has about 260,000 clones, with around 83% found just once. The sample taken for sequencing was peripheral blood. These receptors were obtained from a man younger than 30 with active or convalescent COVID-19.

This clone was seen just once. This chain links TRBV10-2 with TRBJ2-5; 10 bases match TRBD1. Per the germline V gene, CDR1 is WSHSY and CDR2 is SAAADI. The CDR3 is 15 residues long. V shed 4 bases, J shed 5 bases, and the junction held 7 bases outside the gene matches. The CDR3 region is CASSGGGTGAETQYF. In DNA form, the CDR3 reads TGCGCCAGCAGTGGGGGGGGGACAGGGGCCGAGACCCAGTACTTC.

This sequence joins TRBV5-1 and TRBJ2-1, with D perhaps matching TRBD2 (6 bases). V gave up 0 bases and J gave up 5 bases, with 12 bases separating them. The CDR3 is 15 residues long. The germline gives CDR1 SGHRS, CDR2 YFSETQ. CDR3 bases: TGCGCCAGCAGCTTGGATCCGGGAGAGGACAATGAGCAGTTCTTC. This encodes CASSLDPGEDNEQFF. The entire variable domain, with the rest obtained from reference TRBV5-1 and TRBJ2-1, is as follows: KAGVTQTPRYLIKTRGQQVTLSCSPISGHRSVSWYQQTPGQGLQFLFEYFSETQRNKGNFPGRFSGRQFSNSRSEMNVSTLELGDSALYLCASSLDPGEDNEQFFGPGTRLTVL.

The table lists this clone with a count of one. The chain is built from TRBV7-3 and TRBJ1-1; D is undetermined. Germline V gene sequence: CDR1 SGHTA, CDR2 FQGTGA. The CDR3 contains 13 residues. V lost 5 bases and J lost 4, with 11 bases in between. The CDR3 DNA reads TGTGCCAGCAGCCATGGCGGGAGCACTGAAGCTTTCTTT. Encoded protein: CASSHGGSTEAFF.

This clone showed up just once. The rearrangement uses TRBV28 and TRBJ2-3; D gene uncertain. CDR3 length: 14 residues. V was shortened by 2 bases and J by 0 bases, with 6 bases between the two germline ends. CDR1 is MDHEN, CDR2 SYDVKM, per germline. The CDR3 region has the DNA TGTGCCAGCAGTTTAAGCCGAAGCACAGATACGCAGTATTTT. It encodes CASSLSRSTDTQYF.

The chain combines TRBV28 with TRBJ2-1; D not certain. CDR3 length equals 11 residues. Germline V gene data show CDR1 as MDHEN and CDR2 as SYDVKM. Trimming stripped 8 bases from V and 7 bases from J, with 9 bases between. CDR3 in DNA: TGTGCCAGCCTTGAGAGGAATGAGCAGTTCTTC. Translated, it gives CASLERNEQFF.

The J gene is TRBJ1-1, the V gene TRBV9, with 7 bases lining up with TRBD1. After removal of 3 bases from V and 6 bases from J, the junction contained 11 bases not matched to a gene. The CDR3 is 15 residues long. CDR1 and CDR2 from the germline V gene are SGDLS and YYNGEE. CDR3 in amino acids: CASSGSGQLAAEAFF. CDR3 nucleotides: TGTGCCAGCAGCGGATCGGGACAGTTAGCAGCTGAAGCTTTCTTT.

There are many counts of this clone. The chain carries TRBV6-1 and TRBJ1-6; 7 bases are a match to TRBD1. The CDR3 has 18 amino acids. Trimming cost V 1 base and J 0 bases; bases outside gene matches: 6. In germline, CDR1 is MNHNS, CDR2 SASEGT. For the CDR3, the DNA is TGTGCCAGCAGTGAAGAGCCCAACAGGGGCTCCTATAATTCACCCCTCCACTTT. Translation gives CASSEEPNRGSYNSPLHF.

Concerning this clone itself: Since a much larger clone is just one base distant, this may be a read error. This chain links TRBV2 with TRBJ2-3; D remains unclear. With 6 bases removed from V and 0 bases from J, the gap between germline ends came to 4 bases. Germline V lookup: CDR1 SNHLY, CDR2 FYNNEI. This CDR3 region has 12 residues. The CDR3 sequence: CASSVSTDTQYF. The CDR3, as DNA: TGTGCCAGCAGCGTTAGCACAGATACGCAGTATTTT.

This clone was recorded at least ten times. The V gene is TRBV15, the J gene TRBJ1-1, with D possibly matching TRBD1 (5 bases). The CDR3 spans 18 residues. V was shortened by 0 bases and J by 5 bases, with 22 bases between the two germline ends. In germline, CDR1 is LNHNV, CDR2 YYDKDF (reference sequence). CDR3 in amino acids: CATSRDSSGFGFVTEAFF. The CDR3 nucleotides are TGTGCCACCAGCAGAGATTCATCAGGGTTCGGTTTCGTAACTGAAGCTTTCTTT.

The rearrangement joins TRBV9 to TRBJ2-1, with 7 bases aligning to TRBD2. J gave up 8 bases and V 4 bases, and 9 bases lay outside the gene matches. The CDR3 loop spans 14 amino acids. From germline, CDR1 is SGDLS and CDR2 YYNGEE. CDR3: CASSPSAGDDEQFF. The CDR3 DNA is TGTGCCAGCAGCCCTAGCGCGGGAGACGATGAGCAGTTCTTC.

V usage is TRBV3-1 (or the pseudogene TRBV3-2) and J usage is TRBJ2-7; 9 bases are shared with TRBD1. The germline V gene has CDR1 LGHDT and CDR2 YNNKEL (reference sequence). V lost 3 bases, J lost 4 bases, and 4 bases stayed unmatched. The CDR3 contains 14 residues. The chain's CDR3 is CASSQGTGFYEQYF. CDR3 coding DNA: TGTGCCAGCAGCCAGGGGACAGGGTTTTACGAGCAGTACTTC.

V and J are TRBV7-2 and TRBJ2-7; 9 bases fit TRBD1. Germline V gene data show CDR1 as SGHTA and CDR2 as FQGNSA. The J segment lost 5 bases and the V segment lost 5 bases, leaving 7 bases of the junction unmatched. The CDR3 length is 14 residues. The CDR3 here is CASSVGTGHDEQYF. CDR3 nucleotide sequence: TGTGCCAGCAGCGTCGGGACAGGGCACGACGAGCAGTACTTC.

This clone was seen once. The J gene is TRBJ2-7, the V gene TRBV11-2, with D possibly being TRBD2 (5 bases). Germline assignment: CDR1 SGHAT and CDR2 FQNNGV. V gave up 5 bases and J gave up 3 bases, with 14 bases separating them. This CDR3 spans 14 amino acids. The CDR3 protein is CASSPRLSVYEQYF. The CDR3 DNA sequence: TGTGCCAGCAGCCCCCGTCTTAGCGTCTACGAGCAGTACTTC.

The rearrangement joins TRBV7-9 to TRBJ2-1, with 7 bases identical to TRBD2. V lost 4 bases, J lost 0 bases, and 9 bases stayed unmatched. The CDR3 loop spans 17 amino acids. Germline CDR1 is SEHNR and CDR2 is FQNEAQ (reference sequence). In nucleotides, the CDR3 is TGTGCCAGCAGCTCCTGGGCTAGCGGATACTCCTACAATGAGCAGTTCTTC. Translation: CASSSWASGYSYNEQFF.

CDR3 nucleotide sequence: TGTGCCAGCTCCCCCCTTGAAGGGGGTAATGGCTACACCTTC. Its translation is CASSPLEGGNGYTF. The chain combines TRBV18 with TRBJ1-2; D is perhaps TRBD1 (6 bases). This CDR3 comprises 14 residues. Per the germline V gene, CDR1 is KGHSH and CDR2 is LQKENI. The ends were cut back, 6 bases at V and 6 bases at J, with 17 bases in the middle.

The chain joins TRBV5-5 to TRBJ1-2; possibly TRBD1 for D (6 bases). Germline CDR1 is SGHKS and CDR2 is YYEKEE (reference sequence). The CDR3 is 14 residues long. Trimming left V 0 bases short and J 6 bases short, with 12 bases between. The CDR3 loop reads CASSLASGVDGYTF. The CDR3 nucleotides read TGTGCCAGCAGCTTGGCATCAGGGGTGGATGGCTACACCTTC.

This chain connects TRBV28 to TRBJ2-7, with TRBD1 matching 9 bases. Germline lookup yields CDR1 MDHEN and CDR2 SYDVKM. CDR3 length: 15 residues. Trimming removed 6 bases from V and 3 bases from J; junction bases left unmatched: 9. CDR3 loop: CASSPAGTGLYEQYF. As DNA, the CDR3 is TGTGCCAGCAGCCCAGCCGGGACAGGGCTCTACGAGCAGTACTTC. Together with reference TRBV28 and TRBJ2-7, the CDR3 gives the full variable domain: DVKVTQSSRYLVKRTGEKVFLECVQDMDHENMFWYRQDPGLGLRLIYFSYDVKMKEKGDIPEGYSVSREKKERFSLILESASTNQTSMYLCASSPAGTGLYEQYFGPGTRLTVT.

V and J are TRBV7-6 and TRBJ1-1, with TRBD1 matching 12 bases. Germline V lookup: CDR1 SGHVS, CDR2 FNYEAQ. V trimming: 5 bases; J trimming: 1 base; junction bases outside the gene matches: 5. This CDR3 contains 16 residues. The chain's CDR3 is CASSQGQGASNTEAFF. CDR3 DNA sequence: TGTGCCAGCAGCCAGGGACAGGGGGCCTCGAACACTGAAGCTTTCTTT.

This chain's CDR3 is CASSLFRLNTEAFF. The CDR3 bases are TGTGCCAGCAGCTTATTCCGTCTGAACACTGAAGCTTTCTTT. This sequence joins TRBV11-3 and TRBJ1-1; no firm D call. The CDR3 consists of 14 residues. Germline values: CDR1 SGHNT, CDR2 YENEEA. Trimming left V 2 bases short and J 0 bases short, with 7 bases between.

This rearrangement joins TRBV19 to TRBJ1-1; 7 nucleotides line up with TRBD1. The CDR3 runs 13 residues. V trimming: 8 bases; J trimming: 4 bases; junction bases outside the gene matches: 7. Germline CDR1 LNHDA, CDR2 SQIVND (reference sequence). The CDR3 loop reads CASYTGAGTEAFF. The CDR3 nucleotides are TGTGCCAGTTATACAGGGGCGGGCACTGAAGCTTTCTTT.

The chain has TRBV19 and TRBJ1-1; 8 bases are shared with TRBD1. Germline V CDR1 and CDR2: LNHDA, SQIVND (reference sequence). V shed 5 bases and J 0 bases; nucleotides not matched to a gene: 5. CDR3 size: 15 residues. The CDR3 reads CASSRQGRMNTEAFF. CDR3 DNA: TGTGCCAGTAGTCGACAGGGGAGAATGAACACTGAAGCTTTCTTT.

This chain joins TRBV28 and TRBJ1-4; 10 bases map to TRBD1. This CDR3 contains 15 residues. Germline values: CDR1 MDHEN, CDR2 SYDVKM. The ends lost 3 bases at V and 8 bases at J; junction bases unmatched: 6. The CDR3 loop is CASSLGQGWIEKLFF. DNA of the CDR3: TGTGCCAGCAGTTTGGGACAGGGGTGGATCGAAAAACTGTTTTTT.

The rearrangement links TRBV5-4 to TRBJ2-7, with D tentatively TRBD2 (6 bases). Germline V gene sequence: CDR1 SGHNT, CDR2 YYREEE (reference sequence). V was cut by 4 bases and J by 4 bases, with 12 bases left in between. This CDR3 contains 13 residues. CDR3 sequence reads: CASSPGDGYEQYF. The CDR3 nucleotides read TGTGCCAGCAGCCCGGGGGATGGGTACGAGCAGTACTTC.

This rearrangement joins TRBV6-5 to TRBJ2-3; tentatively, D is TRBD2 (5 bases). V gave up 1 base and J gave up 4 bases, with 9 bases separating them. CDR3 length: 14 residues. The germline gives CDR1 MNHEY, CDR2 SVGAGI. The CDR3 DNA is TGTGCCAGCAGTTACTTGGGAGCCGCAGATACGCAGTATTTT. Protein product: CASSYLGAADTQYF.

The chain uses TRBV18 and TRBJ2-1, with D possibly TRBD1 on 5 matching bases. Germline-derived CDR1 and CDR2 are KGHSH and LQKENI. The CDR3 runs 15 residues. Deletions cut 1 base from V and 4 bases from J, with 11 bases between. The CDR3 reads CASSPQGFEYNEQFF. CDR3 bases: TGTGCCAGCTCACCACAGGGGTTTGAATACAATGAGCAGTTCTTC. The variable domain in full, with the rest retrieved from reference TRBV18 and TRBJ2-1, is NAGVMQNPRHLVRRRGQEARLRCSPMKGHSHVYWYRQLPEEGLKFMVYLQKENIIDESGMPKERFSAEFPKEGPSILRIQQVVRGDSAAYFCASSPQGFEYNEQFFGPGTRLTVL.